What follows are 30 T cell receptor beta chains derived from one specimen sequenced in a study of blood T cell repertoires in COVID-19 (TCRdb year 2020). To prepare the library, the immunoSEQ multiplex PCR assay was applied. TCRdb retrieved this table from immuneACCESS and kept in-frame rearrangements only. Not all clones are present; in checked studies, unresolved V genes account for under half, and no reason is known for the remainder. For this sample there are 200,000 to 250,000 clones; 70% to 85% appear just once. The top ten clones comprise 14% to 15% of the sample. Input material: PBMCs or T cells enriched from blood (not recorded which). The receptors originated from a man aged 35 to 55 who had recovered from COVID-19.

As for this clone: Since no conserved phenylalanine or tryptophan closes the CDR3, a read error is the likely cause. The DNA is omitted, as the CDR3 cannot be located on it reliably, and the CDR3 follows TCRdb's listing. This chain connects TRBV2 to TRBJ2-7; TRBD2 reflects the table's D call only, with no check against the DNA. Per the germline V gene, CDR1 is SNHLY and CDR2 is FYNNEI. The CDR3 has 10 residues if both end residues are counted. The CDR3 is CASSEAVKHL.

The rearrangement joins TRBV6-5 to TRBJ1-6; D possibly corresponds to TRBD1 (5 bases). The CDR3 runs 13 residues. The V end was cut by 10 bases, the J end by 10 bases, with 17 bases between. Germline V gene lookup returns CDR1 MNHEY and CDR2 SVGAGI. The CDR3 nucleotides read TGTGCCACCATGGGGGGGGGTTGGTCACCCCTCCACTTT. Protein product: CATMGGGWSPLHF.

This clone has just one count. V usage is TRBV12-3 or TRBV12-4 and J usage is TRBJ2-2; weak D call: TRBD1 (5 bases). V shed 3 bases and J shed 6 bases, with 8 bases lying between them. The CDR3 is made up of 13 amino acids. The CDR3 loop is CASSLSRAGELFF. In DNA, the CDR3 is TGTGCCAGCAGTTTGTCCAGGGCCGGGGAGCTGTTTTTT.

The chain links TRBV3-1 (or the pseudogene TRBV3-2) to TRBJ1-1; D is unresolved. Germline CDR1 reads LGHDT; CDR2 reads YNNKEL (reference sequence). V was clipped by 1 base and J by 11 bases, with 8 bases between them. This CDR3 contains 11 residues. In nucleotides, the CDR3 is TGTGCCAGCAGCCAAGGAAGTGGCGCTTTCTTT. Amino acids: CASSQGSGAFF.

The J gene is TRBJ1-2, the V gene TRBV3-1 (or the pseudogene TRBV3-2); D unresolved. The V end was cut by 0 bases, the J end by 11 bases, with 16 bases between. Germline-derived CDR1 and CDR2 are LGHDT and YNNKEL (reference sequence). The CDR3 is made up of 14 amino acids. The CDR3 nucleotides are TGTGCCAGCAGCCAAGAAAACAATGGTCCCCAGTACACCTTC. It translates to CASSQENNGPQYTF.

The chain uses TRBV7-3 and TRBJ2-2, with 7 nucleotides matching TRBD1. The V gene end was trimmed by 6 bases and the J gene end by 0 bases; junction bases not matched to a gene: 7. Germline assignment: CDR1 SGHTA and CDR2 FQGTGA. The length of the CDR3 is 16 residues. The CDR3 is CASSTPGQSNTGELFF. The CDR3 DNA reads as TGTGCCAGCAGTACCCCGGGACAGTCGAACACCGGGGAGCTGTTTTTT.

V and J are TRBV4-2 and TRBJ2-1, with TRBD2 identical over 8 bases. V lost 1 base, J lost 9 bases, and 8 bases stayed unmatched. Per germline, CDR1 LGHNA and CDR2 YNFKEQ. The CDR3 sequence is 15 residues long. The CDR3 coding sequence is TGTGCCAGCAGCCAAGTGGGACTAGGGTCAGGTGAGCAGTTCTTC. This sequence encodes CASSQVGLGSGEQFF.

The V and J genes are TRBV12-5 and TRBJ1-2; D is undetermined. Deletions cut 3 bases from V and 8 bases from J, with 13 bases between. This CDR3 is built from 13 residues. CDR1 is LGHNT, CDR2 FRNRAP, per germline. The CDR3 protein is CASGFGSIEGYTF. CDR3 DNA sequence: TGTGCTAGTGGTTTCGGGTCAATCGAGGGCTACACCTTC.

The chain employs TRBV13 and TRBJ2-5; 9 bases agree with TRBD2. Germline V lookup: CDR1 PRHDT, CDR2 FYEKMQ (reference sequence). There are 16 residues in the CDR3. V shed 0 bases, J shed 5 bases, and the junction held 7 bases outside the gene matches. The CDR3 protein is CASSLGAGGPYETQYF. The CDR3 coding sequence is TGTGCCAGCAGCTTAGGGGCGGGAGGGCCTTACGAGACCCAGTACTTC.

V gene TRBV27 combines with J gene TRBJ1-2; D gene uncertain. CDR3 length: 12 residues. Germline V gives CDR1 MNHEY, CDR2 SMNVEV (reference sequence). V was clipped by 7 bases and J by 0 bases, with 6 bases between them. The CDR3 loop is CASKTSNYGYTF. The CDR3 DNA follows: TGTGCCAGCAAGACTTCTAACTATGGCTACACCTTC.

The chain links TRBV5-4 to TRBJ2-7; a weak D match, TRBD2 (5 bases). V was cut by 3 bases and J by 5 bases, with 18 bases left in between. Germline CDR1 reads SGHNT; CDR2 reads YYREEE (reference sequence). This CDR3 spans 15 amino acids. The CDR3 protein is CASSSRDSAPHEQYF. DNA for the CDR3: TGTGCCAGCAGCTCCCGTGATAGCGCCCCCCACGAGCAGTACTTC.

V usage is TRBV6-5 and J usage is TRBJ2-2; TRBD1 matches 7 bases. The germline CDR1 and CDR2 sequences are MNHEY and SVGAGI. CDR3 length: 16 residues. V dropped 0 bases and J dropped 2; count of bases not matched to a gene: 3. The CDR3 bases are TGTGCCAGCAGTTACTCCAGGGGGTATAACACCGGGGAGCTGTTTTTT. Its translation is CASSYSRGYNTGELFF.

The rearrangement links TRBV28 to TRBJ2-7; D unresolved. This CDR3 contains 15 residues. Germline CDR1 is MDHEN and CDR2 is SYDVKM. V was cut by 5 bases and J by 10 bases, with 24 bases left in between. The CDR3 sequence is CASSDDGLGRNTQYF. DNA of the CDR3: TGTGCCAGCAGTGACGACGGCCTGGGCCGGAACACTCAGTACTTC.

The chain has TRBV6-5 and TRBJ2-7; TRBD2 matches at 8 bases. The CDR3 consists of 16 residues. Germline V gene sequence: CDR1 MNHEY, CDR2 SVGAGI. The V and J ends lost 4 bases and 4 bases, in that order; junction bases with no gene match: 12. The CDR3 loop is CASSSYPGTRQYEQYF. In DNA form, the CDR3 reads TGTGCCAGCAGTTCCTATCCCGGGACTAGACAGTACGAGCAGTACTTC.

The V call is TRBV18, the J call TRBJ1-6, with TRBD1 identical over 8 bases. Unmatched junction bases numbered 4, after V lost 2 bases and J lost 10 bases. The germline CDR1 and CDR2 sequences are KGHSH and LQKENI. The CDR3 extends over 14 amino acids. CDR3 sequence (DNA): TGTGCCAGCTCACCAGGGACAGGCACCTCACCCCTCCACTTT. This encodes CASSPGTGTSPLHF.

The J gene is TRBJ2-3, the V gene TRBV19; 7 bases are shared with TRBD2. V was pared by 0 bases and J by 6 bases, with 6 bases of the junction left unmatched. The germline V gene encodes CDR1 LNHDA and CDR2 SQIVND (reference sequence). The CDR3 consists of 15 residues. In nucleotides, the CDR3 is TGTGCCAGTAGTATAGAAGAGGGAGGGGCGGATACGCAGTATTTT. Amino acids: CASSIEEGGADTQYF.

CDR3 residues: CASSFGGGPYGYTF. The CDR3 DNA reads TGTGCCAGCAGCTTCGGAGGGGGCCCCTATGGCTACACCTTC. This chain uses TRBV7-2 with TRBJ1-2, with 7 bases fitting TRBD1. The J segment lost 4 bases and the V segment lost 3 bases, leaving 5 bases of the junction unmatched. Germline lookup yields CDR1 SGHTA and CDR2 FQGNSA. The CDR3 length is 14 residues.

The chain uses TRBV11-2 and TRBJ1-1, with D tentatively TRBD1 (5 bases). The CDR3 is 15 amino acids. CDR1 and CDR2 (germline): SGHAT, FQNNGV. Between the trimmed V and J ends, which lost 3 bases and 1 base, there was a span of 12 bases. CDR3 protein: CASSFGGMGNTEAFF. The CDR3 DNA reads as TGTGCCAGCAGCTTCGGGGGGATGGGGAACACTGAAGCTTTCTTT.

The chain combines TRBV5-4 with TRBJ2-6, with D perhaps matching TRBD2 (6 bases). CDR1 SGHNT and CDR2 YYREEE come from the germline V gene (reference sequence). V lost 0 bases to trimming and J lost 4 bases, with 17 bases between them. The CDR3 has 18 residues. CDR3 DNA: TGTGCCAGCAGCTTGGCATCCTCCGGGGGTCTGGGGGCCAACGTCCTGACTTTC. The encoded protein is CASSLASSGGLGANVLTF.

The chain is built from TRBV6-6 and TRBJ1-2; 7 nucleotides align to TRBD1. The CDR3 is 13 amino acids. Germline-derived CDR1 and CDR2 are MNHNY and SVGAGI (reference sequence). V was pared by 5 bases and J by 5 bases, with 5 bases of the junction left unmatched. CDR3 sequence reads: CASSPGQLYGYTF. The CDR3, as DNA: TGTGCCAGCAGTCCGGGACAGCTTTATGGCTACACCTTC.

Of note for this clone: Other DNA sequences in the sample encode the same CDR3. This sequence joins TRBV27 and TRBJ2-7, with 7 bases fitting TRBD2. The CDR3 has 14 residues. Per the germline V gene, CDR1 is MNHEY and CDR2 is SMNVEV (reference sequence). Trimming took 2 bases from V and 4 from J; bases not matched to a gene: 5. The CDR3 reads CASSLGRGPYEQYF. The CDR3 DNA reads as TGTGCCAGCAGTTTAGGGAGGGGACCATACGAGCAGTACTTC.

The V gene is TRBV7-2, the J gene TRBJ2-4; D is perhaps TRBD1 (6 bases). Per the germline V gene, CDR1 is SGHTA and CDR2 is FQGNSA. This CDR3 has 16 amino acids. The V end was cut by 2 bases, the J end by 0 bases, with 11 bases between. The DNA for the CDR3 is TGTGCCAGCAGCTTACAAGGGACATTAGCCAAAAACATTCAGTACTTC. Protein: CASSLQGTLAKNIQYF.

Here the CDR3 DNA reads TGCAGCGTTGCGCGGTACCCGAACACCGGGGAGCTGTTTTTT. Translated: CSVARYPNTGELFF. The chain combines TRBV29-1 with TRBJ2-2; D call uncertain. Germline V gene data show CDR1 as SQVTM and CDR2 as ANQGSEA. Trimming pared 4 bases from V and 0 bases from J, leaving 9 bases between. CDR3 size: 14 residues.

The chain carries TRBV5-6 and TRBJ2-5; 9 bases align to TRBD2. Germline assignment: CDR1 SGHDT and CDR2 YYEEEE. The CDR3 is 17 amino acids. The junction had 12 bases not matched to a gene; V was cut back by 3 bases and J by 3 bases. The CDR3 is CASSWGTAGGIEETQYF. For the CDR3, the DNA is TGTGCCAGCAGCTGGGGAACCGCGGGGGGGATCGAAGAGACCCAGTACTTC.

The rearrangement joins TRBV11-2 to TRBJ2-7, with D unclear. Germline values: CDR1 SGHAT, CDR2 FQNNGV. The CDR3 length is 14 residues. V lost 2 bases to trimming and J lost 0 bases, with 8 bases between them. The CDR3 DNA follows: TGTGCCAGCAGCTTATTGGGCAGCTCCTACGAGCAGTACTTC. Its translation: CASSLLGSSYEQYF.

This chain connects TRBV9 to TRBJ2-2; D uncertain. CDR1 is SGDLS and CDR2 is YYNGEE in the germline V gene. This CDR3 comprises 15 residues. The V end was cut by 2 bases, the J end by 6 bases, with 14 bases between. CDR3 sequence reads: CASSVDRVRSGELFF. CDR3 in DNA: TGTGCCAGCAGCGTTGATCGGGTGAGGTCCGGGGAGCTGTTTTTT.

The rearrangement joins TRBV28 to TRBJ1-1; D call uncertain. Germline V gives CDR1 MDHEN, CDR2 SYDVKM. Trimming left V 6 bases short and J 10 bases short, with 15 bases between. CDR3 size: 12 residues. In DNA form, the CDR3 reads TGTGCCAGCAGCGTCCTTTCCGGAGTAGCTTTCTTT. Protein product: CASSVLSGVAFF.

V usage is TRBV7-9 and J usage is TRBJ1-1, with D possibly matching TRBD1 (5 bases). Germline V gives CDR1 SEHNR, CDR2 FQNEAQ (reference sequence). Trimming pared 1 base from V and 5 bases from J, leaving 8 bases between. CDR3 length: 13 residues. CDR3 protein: CASSLEEGTEAFF. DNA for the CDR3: TGTGCCAGCAGCTTAGAGGAGGGGACTGAAGCTTTCTTT.

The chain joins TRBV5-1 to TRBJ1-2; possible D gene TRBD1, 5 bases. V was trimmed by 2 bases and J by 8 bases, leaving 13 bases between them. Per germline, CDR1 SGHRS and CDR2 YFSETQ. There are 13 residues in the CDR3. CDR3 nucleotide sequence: TGCGCCAGCAGCTTAAGACAGCATAGGGGCTACACCTTC. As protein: CASSLRQHRGYTF.

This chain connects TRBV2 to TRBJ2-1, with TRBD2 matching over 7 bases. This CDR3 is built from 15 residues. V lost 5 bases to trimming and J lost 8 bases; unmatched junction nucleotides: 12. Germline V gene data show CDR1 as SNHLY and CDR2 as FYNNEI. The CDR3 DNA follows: TGTGCCAGCAGTTCGAGACTAGCAGGCCAAGATGAGCAGTTCTTC. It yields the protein CASSSRLAGQDEQFF. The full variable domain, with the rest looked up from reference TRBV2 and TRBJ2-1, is EPEVTQTPSHQVTQMGQEVILRCVPISNHLYFYWYRQILGQKVEFLVSFYNNEISEKSEIFDDQFSVERPDGSNFTLKIRSTKLEDSAMYFCASSSRLAGQDEQFFGPGTRLTVL.